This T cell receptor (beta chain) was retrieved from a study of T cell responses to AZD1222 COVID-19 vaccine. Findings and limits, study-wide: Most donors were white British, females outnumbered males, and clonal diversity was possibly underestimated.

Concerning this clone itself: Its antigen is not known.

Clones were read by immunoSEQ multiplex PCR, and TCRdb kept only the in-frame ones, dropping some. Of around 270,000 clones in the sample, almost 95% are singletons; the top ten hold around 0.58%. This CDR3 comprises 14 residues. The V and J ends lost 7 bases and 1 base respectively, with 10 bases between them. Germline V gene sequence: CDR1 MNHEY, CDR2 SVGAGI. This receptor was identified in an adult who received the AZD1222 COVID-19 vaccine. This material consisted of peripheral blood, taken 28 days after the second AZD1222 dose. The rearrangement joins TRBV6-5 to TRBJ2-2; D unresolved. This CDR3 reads CASMRSLNTGELFF. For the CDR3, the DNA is TGTGCCAGCATGCGGAGCCTGAACACCGGGGAGCTGTTTTTT.